This T cell receptor (beta chain) is drawn from a study of T cells in Graves' hyperthyroidism and ophthalmopathy (dated by TCRdb to between 2018 and 2020). Broadly, across the study: Peripheral blood was sampled at the time of initial diagnosis, prior to any treatment. TCR V-J signatures able to tell the groups apart were searched for in a discovery cohort of more than 90 patients, of whom roughly 42 had Graves' ophthalmopathy and around 56 had stable Graves' hyperthyroidism. Prospective prediction of ophthalmopathy was tested in an independent validation cohort of 18 to 20 hyperthyroidism patients and 17 patients who later progressed to ophthalmopathy. The 100 discovery patients were divided at random into training and test sets in a 7:3 ratio. The study also compared thyroid tissue and blood T-cell repertoires from several Graves' hyperthyroidism patients. After blood sampling, hyperthyroidism patients were treated with methimazole at a starting dose of 30 mg daily, and ophthalmopathy patients were treated with high-dose intravenous methylprednisolone. TCR Vbeta CDR3 sequencing of approximately 140 peripheral blood samples (more than 40 ophthalmopathy, around 80 hyperthyroidism and approximately 17 progressor patients) is reported in the paper.

The table lists this clonotype with a few counts. It has no known antigen specificity. Nothing much larger sits one base from this clone, and base qualities are not available. Amplification of TCR beta CDR3 regions was carried out from RNA transcripts. A first-round RT-PCR of the TCR CDR3 used the HTBI primer set with the Qiagen OneStep RT-PCR kit. The libraries were constructed in a second round of multiplex PCR and then size-selected and purified. The libraries were sequenced on an Illumina HiSeq2000 using paired-end 100 bp reads. The published analysis was carried out like this. SOAPnuke was used to process the raw data, removing reads that contained adapters or uncalled bases, had a mean Phred below 15, or lacked an exact match to the constant primer or identifier. COPE v1.2.5 was used to merge the high-quality paired reads, and each unique nucleotide sequence was defined as a clonotype. MiTCR v1.1 was used to align clonotypes to the IMGT TRBV, TRBD and TRBJ reference segments. The analysis included only V-J combinations with a frequency above 0.0001, which together covered roughly 99% of the repertoires. A TCS score was defined as the ratio of F50 (clonal expansion) to E x V (chaos), with BLOSUM62-based TCRdist applied between CDR3 peptides within each V-J. Welch's t-statistics and random forest reduced roughly 530 V-J features to under 15, which were used in a naive Bayes classifier (R e1071). TCRdb applied fastp at Q25 and MiXCR to the public reads, then kept only in-frame beta chains. Rows matching on CDR3 protein sequence are summarized as one entry with the most common DNA and genes. V and J calls and clone size were set by TCRdb, not the authors. The sample contains 560,000 or so distinct CDR3 sequences, 15% to 20% of them found a single time. The ten largest clonotypes hold about 50% of the sample.

Ophthalmopathy patients had moderately to severely active disease, with a Clinical Activity Score of 3 or more, a NOSPECS grade of 4 or more, and a disease duration of less than 3 months. Any patient with an uncontrolled infection, another autoimmune disease, pregnancy or lactation was excluded. Diagnoses relied on clinical symptoms, serum thyroxine and TRAb, thyroid ultrasound and orbital computed tomography. PBMCs were isolated from 10 ml of fresh peripheral blood by Ficoll-Paque density gradient centrifugation. Trizol reagent was used to extract total RNA, and RNA quality was then checked on an Agilent 2100 Bioanalyzer. The germline V gene yields KGHSH for CDR1 and LQKENI for CDR2. V is pared back by 5 bases and J by 0 bases, with 11 bases lying between the germline termini. Spanning cysteine to phenylalanine, the CDR3 consists of 15 amino acids. Only CDR3 DNA remains: 45 bases, in frame from the first base.

Results and caveats for the whole study, not just this receptor: A 13 V-J signature model separated ophthalmopathy from stable hyperthyroidism, with approximately 86% sensitivity and roughly 82% specificity in cross-validation and 80%/75% in testing. In validation, the model predicted progression to ophthalmopathy with 60% to 71% sensitivity and less than 75% specificity, a median of 6.5 months before onset. Sample size was not statistically predetermined, and blinding of investigators to group allocation was not performed. Most expanded thyroid clonotypes (frequency above 0.001) were also detected in blood, suggesting blood repertoires may reflect thyroid immune responses.

The chain employs TRBV18 and TRBJ1-3; TRBD1 is possibly the D segment (6 matching bases). Source material: blood. This TCR was recovered from a middle-aged man with Graves' ophthalmopathy. Here the CDR3 is given as CASSNTGFSGNTIYF. The sequenced DNA is TGTGCCAGCTCAAATACAGGGTTCTCTGGAAACACCATATATTTT.